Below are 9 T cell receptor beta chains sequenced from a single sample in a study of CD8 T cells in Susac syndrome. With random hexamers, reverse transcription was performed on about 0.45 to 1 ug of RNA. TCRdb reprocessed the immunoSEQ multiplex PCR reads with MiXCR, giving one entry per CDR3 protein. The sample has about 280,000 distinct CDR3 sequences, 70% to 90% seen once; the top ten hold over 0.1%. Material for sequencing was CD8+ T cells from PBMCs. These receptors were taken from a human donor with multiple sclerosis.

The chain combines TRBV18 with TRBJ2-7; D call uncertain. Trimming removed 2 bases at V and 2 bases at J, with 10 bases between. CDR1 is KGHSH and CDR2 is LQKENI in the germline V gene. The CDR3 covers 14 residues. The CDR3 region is CASSPSNSPYEQYF. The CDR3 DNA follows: TGTGCCAGCTCACCAAGTAACAGCCCCTACGAGCAGTACTTC.

CDR3 sequence (DNA): TGTGCCAGCAGTTTATCGTATGAGCGGGACACTGAAGCTTTCTTT. Protein product: CASSLSYERDTEAFF. V gene TRBV27 combines with J gene TRBJ1-1; no firm D call. CDR3 length equals 15 residues. Per germline, CDR1 MNHEY and CDR2 SMNVEV (reference sequence). The ends were cut back, 0 bases at V and 3 bases at J, with 11 bases in the middle.

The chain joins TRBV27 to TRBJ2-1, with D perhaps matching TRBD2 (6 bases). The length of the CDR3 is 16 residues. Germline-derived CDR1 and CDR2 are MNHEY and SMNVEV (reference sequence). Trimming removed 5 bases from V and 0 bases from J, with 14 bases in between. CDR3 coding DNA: TGTGCCAGCAGTCTGAGCGGGTCGAGCTCCTACAATGAGCAGTTCTTC. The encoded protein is CASSLSGSSSYNEQFF.

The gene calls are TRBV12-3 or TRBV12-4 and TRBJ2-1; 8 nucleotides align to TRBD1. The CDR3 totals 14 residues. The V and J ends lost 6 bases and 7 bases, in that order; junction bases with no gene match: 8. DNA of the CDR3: TGTGCCAGCAGACCCAAAGACAGGGGTAATGAGCAGTTCTTC. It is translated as CASRPKDRGNEQFF.

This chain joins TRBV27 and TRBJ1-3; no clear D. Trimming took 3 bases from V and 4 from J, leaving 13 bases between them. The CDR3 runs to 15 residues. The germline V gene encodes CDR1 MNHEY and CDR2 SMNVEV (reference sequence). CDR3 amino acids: CASSLGRAVGNTIYF. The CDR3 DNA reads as TGTGCCAGCAGTTTGGGTCGGGCCGTAGGAAACACCATATATTTT.

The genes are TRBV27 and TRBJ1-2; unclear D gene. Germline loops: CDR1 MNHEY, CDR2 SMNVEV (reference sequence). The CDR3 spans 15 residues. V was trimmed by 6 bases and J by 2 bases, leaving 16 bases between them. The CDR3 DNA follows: TGTGCCAGCAGATTACAATGGACGGCAAACTATGGCTACACCTTC. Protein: CASRLQWTANYGYTF.

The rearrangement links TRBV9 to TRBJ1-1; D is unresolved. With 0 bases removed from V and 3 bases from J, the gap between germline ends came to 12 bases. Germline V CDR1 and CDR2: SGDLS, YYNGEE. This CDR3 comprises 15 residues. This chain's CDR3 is CASSVALFGDTEAFF. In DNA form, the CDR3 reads TGTGCCAGCAGCGTAGCTTTGTTTGGGGACACTGAAGCTTTCTTT.

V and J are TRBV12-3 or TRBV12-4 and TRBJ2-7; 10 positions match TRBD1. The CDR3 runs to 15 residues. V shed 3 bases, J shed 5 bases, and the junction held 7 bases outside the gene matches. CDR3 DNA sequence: TGTGCCAGCAGTTTGGAGGGGACAGGGGCCCACGAGCAGTACTTC. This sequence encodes CASSLEGTGAHEQYF.

CDR3 amino acids: CASSYNGPFSTNEKLFF. DNA for the CDR3: TGTGCCAGCAGTTACAACGGGCCGTTTTCAACTAATGAAAAACTGTTTTTT. The V call is TRBV6-5, the J call TRBJ1-4; D is ambiguous. V lost 2 bases and J 0 bases, leaving 13 bases between the germline ends. The CDR3 has 17 residues. The germline V gene encodes CDR1 MNHEY and CDR2 SVGAGI.